This T cell receptor (beta chain) was sequenced in a study of blood T cells in healthy people across ages. A second roughly 7 to 12 cycle PCR used barcoded and J-beta primers. Template switching added a 12-random-nucleotide identifier to every cDNA molecule. TCRdb reprocessed the 5' RACE reads with MiXCR, giving one entry per CDR3 protein. This sample yields roughly 1.4 million distinct CDR3 sequences, of which approximately 60% are seen a single time; 5% to 7% belongs to the top ten. J gave up 4 bases and V 1 base, and 14 bases lay outside the gene matches. CDR1 and CDR2 from the germline V gene are LGHDT and YNNKEL (reference sequence). This CDR3 spans 18 amino acids.

The receptor's source is a man between 18 and 35 years old in good health. The sequenced sample consisted of blood. The chain uses TRBV3-1 and TRBJ1-2, with 8 positions matching TRBD1. The CDR3 protein is CASSQGSFGRGPPYGYTF. DNA for the CDR3: TGTGCCAGCAGCCAAGGGTCTTTCGGCAGGGGGCCCCCCTATGGCTACACCTTC.